These 32 T cell receptor beta chains originate from one sample sequenced in a study of CD8 T cells in ankylosing spondylitis. TCRdb called the 5' RACE reads again in MiXCR, with one record for every CDR3 protein. Among about 240,000 distinct CDR3 sequences, around 7.8% were seen once, and the ten largest hold over 6.5%. The source material was blood, either unsorted or a sorted T cell fraction (not recorded which). Receptor source: a male donor with ankylosing spondylitis or in good health (not recorded which).

The sample holds many counts of this clonotype. The chain has TRBV7-2 and TRBJ2-3; the D is unclear. The V gene lost 0 bases and the J gene lost 10 bases, with 17 bases spanning the gap. The CDR3 contains 15 residues. The germline V gene encodes CDR1 SGHTA and CDR2 FQGNSA. CDR3 protein: CASSLAARSTGAQYF. DNA for the CDR3: TGTGCCAGCAGCTTAGCGGCCCGAAGTACCGGTGCGCAGTATTTT. Looking up the rest from reference TRBV7-2 and TRBJ2-3 gives the full variable domain: GAGVSQSPSNKVTEKGKDVELRCDPISGHTALYWYRQSLGQGLEFLIYFQGNSAPDKSGLPSDRFSAERTGGSVSTLTIQRTQQEDSAVYLCASSLAARSTGAQYFGPGTRLTVL.

The chain uses TRBV20-1 and TRBJ1-4; D gene ambiguous. Germline CDR1 and CDR2: DFQATT and SNEGSKA (reference sequence). The CDR3 covers 18 residues. The V end was cut by 3 bases, the J end by 3 bases, with 23 bases between. This CDR3 reads CSARMGVQSGLSNEKLFF. The DNA for the CDR3 is TGCAGTGCTAGGATGGGAGTGCAGAGTGGGTTATCTAATGAAAAACTGTTTTTT.

This clonotype was counted between two and nine times. The rearrangement joins TRBV20-1 to TRBJ1-1, with D perhaps matching TRBD1 (6 bases). CDR3 length equals 17 residues. V lost 4 bases to trimming and J lost 1 base, with 22 bases between them. The germline V gene encodes CDR1 DFQATT and CDR2 SNEGSKA (reference sequence). This chain's CDR3 is CSANPLTGSVENTEAFF. The CDR3, as DNA: TGCAGTGCTAACCCCCTCACAGGGTCGGTGGAGAACACTGAAGCTTTCTTT.

This clonotype was counted many times. The V gene is TRBV10-3, the J gene TRBJ2-5; 7 nucleotides align to TRBD1. CDR3 size: 17 residues. Looked up from germline, CDR1 is ENHRY and CDR2 is SYGVKD. Losses at the gene ends were 4 bases for V and 7 bases for J; bases not matched to a gene: 18. The CDR3 region is CAISGTSGTDTRATQYF. Written as DNA, the CDR3 is TGTGCCATCAGTGGTACCTCCGGGACAGATACAAGAGCGACCCAGTACTTC.

The sample holds many counts of this clonotype. The chain uses TRBV20-1 and TRBJ2-1; 9 bases are shared with TRBD1. Losses at the gene ends were 5 bases for V and 8 bases for J; bases not matched to a gene: 10. CDR1 and CDR2 from the germline V gene are DFQATT and SNEGSKA (reference sequence). This CDR3 is 14 amino acids long. CDR3 residues: CSASIRTGAYEQFF. DNA for the CDR3: TGCAGTGCTTCCATTAGGACAGGGGCATATGAGCAGTTCTTC.

In this sample, this clonotype turned up many times. The gene calls are TRBV29-1 and TRBJ1-1; unclear D gene. The germline V gene encodes CDR1 SQVTM and CDR2 ANQGSEA. V lost 0 bases and J lost 7, with 6 bases in between. This CDR3 spans 11 amino acids. CDR3 sequence reads: CSVEDSLEAFF. The DNA of the CDR3 is TGCAGCGTTGAAGATAGCCTTGAAGCTTTCTTT.

This clonotype was counted at least ten times. The V and J genes are TRBV9 and TRBJ2-3, with 8 bases identical to TRBD2. Trimming at V came to 0 bases and at J to 6 bases, leaving 6 bases not matched to a gene. The CDR3 totals 15 residues. The germline V gene has CDR1 SGDLS and CDR2 YYNGEE. CDR3 nucleotides: TGTGCCAGCAGCGTAGTTTACGGCGGGGGGGATACGCAGTATTTT. It specifies CASSVVYGGGDTQYF.

This clonotype has ten or more counts. As DNA, the CDR3 is TGTGCCAGCAGCTTCACGCCTTTCTACGAGCAGTACTTC. Translated: CASSFTPFYEQYF. The rearrangement joins TRBV7-9 to TRBJ2-7, with D unclear. Trimming removed 3 bases at V and 3 bases at J, with 9 bases between. The CDR3 has 13 amino acids. CDR1 and CDR2 from the germline V gene are SEHNR and FQNEAQ (reference sequence).

This clonotype occurred many times. The rearrangement joins TRBV10-3 to TRBJ2-1, with 11 bases fitting TRBD2. V trimming: 0 bases; J trimming: 9 bases; junction bases outside the gene matches: 10. This CDR3 region has 17 residues. Per the germline V gene, CDR1 is ENHRY and CDR2 is SYGVKD. This CDR3 is CAISESTSGSPPGEQFF. The CDR3 coding sequence is TGTGCCATCAGTGAGTCCACTAGCGGGAGTCCCCCTGGTGAGCAGTTCTTC.

This clonotype showed up many times. V is TRBV12-3 or TRBV12-4 and J is TRBJ2-5; D gene ambiguous. The CDR3 length is 13 residues. The germline V and J ends were trimmed by 2 bases and 3 bases, with 7 bases remaining between them. The CDR3 DNA follows: TGTGCCAGCAGTTTAAGGCACGAAGAGACCCAGTACTTC. This codes for CASSLRHEETQYF.

A word on this clonotype: A much more abundant neighbour one base away suggests this may be a read error. This sequence joins TRBV5-8 and TRBJ2-7; D is perhaps TRBD2 (5 bases). Trimming cost V 3 bases and J 11 bases, with 12 bases left between them. Looked up from germline, CDR1 is SGHTS and CDR2 is YDEGEE. This CDR3 has 11 amino acids. CDR3 nucleotides: TGTGCCAGCAGCTCCGGACTTGGGGAGTACTTC. Its translation: CASSSGLGEYF. Looking up the rest from reference TRBV5-8 and TRBJ2-7 gives the full variable domain: EAGVTQSPTHLIKTRGQQATLRCSPISGHTSVYWYQQALGLGLQFLLWYDEGEERNRGNFPPRFSGRQFPNYSSELNVNALELEDSALYLCASSSGLGEYFGPGTRLTVT.

This clonotype was seen more than once but under ten times. The CDR3 region is CATSDLQGGVIRTGELFF. The DNA of the CDR3 is TGTGCCACCAGTGATTTGCAAGGTGGAGTAATCAGGACCGGGGAGCTGTTTTTT. The chain carries TRBV24-1 and TRBJ2-2; D is undetermined. The germline V and J ends were trimmed by 0 bases and 5 bases, with 18 bases remaining between them. The CDR3 totals 18 residues. Germline V gene sequence: CDR1 KGHDR, CDR2 SFDVKD.

This clonotype was seen a few times. CDR3 sequence (DNA): TGTGCCAGCAGCCAAGACGTGATCAAGGACAGCTCGACCTACGAGCAGTACTTC. Translation: CASSQDVIKDSSTYEQYF. The chain links TRBV3-1 to TRBJ2-7; D is possibly TRBD1 (6 bases). Germline assignment: CDR1 LGHDT and CDR2 YNNKEL (reference sequence). V lost 0 bases to trimming and J lost 2 bases, with 20 bases between them. CDR3 length equals 18 residues.

This clonotype has at least ten counts. The J gene is TRBJ1-2, the V gene TRBV7-9; no clear D. In germline, CDR1 is SEHNR, CDR2 FQNEAQ (reference sequence). This CDR3 has 13 amino acids. V lost 5 bases, J lost 4 bases, and 11 bases lay in between. CDR3 nucleotides: TGTGCCAGCAGCCCTGCGAGAATCTATGGCTACACCTTC. It encodes CASSPARIYGYTF.

This sequence joins TRBV6-6 and TRBJ2-7; D ambiguous. Trimming stripped 0 bases from V and 6 bases from J, with 9 bases between. Germline V gene data show CDR1 as MNHNY and CDR2 as SVGAGI (reference sequence). CDR3 size: 13 residues. In DNA form, the CDR3 reads TGTGCCAGCAGTTACTCCCCTCGCGCCGAGCAGTACTTC. It codes for CASSYSPRAEQYF.

In this sample, this clonotype turned up many times. The J gene is TRBJ2-1, the V gene TRBV9; TRBD2 aligns across 7 bases. The CDR3 totals 16 residues. Germline CDR1 SGDLS, CDR2 YYNGEE. The V gene end was trimmed by 4 bases and the J gene end by 0 bases; junction bases not matched to a gene: 7. In DNA form, the CDR3 reads TGTGCCAGCAGCCTGGGGCGGGAGAGCTCCTACAATGAGCAGTTCTTC. This codes for CASSLGRESSYNEQFF. The variable domain in full, with the rest retrieved from reference TRBV9 and TRBJ2-1, is DSGVTQTPKHLITATGQRVTLRCSPRSGDLSVYWYQQSLDQGLQFLIQYYNGEERAKGNILERFSAQQFPDLHSELNLSSLELGDSALYFCASSLGRESSYNEQFFGPGTRLTVL.

Ten or more counts support this clonotype. The chain joins TRBV5-1 to TRBJ1-2; the D gene is possibly TRBD1 (5 bases). This CDR3 comprises 14 residues. Trimming shortened V by 2 bases and J by 3 bases, and 11 bases separated the two germline ends. Germline assignment: CDR1 SGHRS and CDR2 YFSETQ. For the CDR3, the DNA is TGCGCCAGCAGCTTTAATGGGGCCGACTATGGCTACACCTTC. As protein: CASSFNGADYGYTF.

The chain couples TRBV20-1 to TRBJ2-2; 11 nucleotides align to TRBD1. The V gene end was trimmed by 5 bases and the J gene end by 7 bases; junction bases not matched to a gene: 6. The CDR3 has 14 amino acids. CDR1 and CDR2 (germline): DFQATT, SNEGSKA (reference sequence). The CDR3, as DNA: TGCAGTGCTGCGGGACAGGGGGGAAACGGGGAGCTGTTTTTT. It encodes CSAAGQGGNGELFF.

This clonotype was detected many times. The chain links TRBV11-3 to TRBJ1-2; a possible D gene is TRBD1 (5 bases). V lost 0 bases, J lost 7 bases, and 15 bases lay in between. Germline V gives CDR1 SGHNT, CDR2 YENEEA. The length of the CDR3 is 15 residues. The CDR3 sequence is CASSLEGPGARGYTF. Written as DNA, the CDR3 is TGTGCCAGCAGCTTAGAGGGGCCCGGGGCGCGTGGCTACACCTTC.

In this sample, this clonotype turned up many times. V is TRBV5-1 and J is TRBJ1-1; the D is unclear. Germline CDR1 is SGHRS and CDR2 is YFSETQ. This CDR3 comprises 16 residues. The V gene lost 3 bases and the J gene lost 0 bases, with 15 bases spanning the gap. CDR3 DNA sequence: TGCGCCAGCAGCTCCCTTTTCGGCGGTATGAACACTGAAGCTTTCTTT. Amino acid sequence: CASSSLFGGMNTEAFF.

This clonotype has at least ten counts. This chain connects TRBV4-2 to TRBJ1-2; possibly TRBD1 for D (6 bases). CDR3 length equals 14 residues. Trimming pared 4 bases from V and 0 bases from J, leaving 9 bases between. Germline CDR1 reads LGHNA; CDR2 reads YNFKEQ. The CDR3 region has the DNA TGTGCCAGCAGCCCCGACAGGTCTAACTATGGCTACACCTTC. Translating it yields CASSPDRSNYGYTF.

This clonotype was detected many times. The chain couples TRBV27 to TRBJ1-5, with no clear D. Deletions cut 4 bases from V and 2 bases from J, with 9 bases between. This CDR3 comprises 14 residues. Germline CDR1 is MNHEY and CDR2 is SMNVEV (reference sequence). This chain's CDR3 is CASSSYRGNQPQHF. CDR3 DNA sequence: TGTGCCAGCAGTTCCTACCGTGGCAATCAGCCCCAGCATTTT.

This clonotype was picked up many times. As DNA, the CDR3 is TGTGCCAGCAGCTTGACAGTTGGGAATGGCTACACCTTC. Amino acid sequence: CASSLTVGNGYTF. The chain is built from TRBV12-3 or TRBV12-4 and TRBJ1-2; D might be TRBD1 (5 bases). CDR3 length: 13 amino acids. V was shortened by 6 bases and J by 6 bases, with 14 bases between the two germline ends.

On this clonotype: A much larger clonotype is one base distant, so this may be a read error. This chain connects TRBV19 to TRBJ2-1, with D perhaps matching TRBD2 (6 bases). The germline V gene encodes CDR1 LNHDA and CDR2 SQIVND (reference sequence). The CDR3 sequence is 13 residues long. The CDR3 bases are TGTTCCAGTAGTATAGGGACTCCCAATGAGCAGTTCTTC. Amino acid sequence: CSSSIGTPNEQFF.

This clonotype was counted ten times or more. This chain links TRBV12-3 or TRBV12-4 with TRBJ2-6; 10 bases map to TRBD1. Trimming cost V 6 bases and J 4 bases; bases outside gene matches: 12. There are 18 residues in the CDR3. CDR3 residues: CASRPGTGVLAGANVLTF. In DNA, the CDR3 is TGTGCCAGCAGACCCGGGACAGGGGTTTTAGCCGGGGCCAACGTCCTGACTTTC.

This clonotype appeared many times. V and J are TRBV30 and TRBJ1-2; D gene uncertain. The V gene's germline CDR1 is GTSNPN and CDR2 SVGIG (reference sequence). CDR3 length equals 12 residues. Trimming took 3 bases from V and 11 from J, leaving 16 bases between them. CDR3 DNA sequence: TGTGCCTGGAGGGTTTATCATCCAGTTTACACCTTC. This translates into CAWRVYHPVYTF.

DNA of the CDR3: TGTGCCAGCAGCTTAGCCCTGTCCAGCGGGAGTTACGAGCAGTACTTC. This encodes CASSLALSSGSYEQYF. The chain couples TRBV7-6 to TRBJ2-7, with 8 nucleotides matching TRBD2. The CDR3 covers 16 residues. Germline values: CDR1 SGHVS, CDR2 FNYEAQ. J was trimmed by 4 bases and V by 0 bases; bases with no gene match: 8.

This clonotype has at least ten counts. This chain joins TRBV13 and TRBJ2-1; no definite D call. Deletions cut 7 bases from V and 1 base from J, with 17 bases between. CDR1 is PRHDT and CDR2 is FYEKMQ in the germline V gene (reference sequence). This CDR3 contains 16 residues. CDR3 DNA: TGTGCCAGCACCCTGAAAAAGGAGATTTCCTACAATGAGCAGTTCTTC. Protein product: CASTLKKEISYNEQFF.

J is TRBJ2-7 and V is TRBV12-3 or TRBV12-4; D remains ambiguous. The CDR3 consists of 14 residues. V shed 2 bases and J shed 9 bases, with 17 bases lying between them. In nucleotides, the CDR3 is TGTGCCAGCAGTTTAAGGCTGCCCCCCTCCGCGCAGTACTTC. This gives the protein CASSLRLPPSAQYF.

This clonotype was detected only a few times. This chain uses TRBV4-2 with TRBJ2-7, with D perhaps being TRBD1 or TRBD2 (5 bases each). From germline, CDR1 is LGHNA and CDR2 YNFKEQ. V gave up 2 bases and J gave up 4 bases, with 15 bases separating them. The CDR3 is made up of 15 amino acids. As DNA, the CDR3 is TGTGCCAGCAGCCAAATGGCTTCGAGGGGTTACGAGCAGTACTTC. The encoded protein is CASSQMASRGYEQYF.

The table lists this clonotype with many counts. The V gene is TRBV15, the J gene TRBJ1-1; D not resolved. The V and J ends lost 0 bases and 8 bases respectively, with 13 bases between them. This CDR3 has 14 amino acids. Per germline, CDR1 LNHNV and CDR2 YYDKDF (reference sequence). The CDR3, as DNA: TGTGCCACCAGCAGAGACAAGAAGTCGGCGGAAGCTTTCTTT. It specifies CATSRDKKSAEAFF. The full variable domain, with the rest looked up from reference TRBV15 and TRBJ1-1, is DAMVIQNPRYQVTQFGKPVTLSCSQTLNHNVMYWYQQKSSQAPKLLFHYYDKDFNNEADTPDNFQSRRPNTSFCFLDIRSPGLGDTAMYLCATSRDKKSAEAFFGQGTRLTVV.

This clonotype has at least ten counts. V and J are TRBV6-2 or TRBV6-3 and TRBJ1-2; D ambiguous. This CDR3 has 13 residues. Trimming took 2 bases from V and 4 from J, leaving 8 bases between them. In germline, CDR1 is MNHEY, CDR2 SVGEGT. The DNA for the CDR3 is TGTGCCAGCAGTTACGATGCGAGCTATGGCTACACCTTC. Amino acid sequence: CASSYDASYGYTF.